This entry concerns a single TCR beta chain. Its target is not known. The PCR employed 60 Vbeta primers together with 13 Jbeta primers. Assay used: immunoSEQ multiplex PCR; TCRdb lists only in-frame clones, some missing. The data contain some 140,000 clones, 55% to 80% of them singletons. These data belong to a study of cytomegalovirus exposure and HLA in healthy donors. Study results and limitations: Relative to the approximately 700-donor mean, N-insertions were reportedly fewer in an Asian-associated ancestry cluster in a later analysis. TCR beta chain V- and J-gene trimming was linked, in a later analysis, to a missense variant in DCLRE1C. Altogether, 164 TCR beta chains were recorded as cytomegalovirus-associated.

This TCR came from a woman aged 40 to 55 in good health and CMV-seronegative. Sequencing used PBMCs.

In DNA, the CDR3 is TGTGCCAGCAGCCCGGGGGACAGGCGGTACGAGCAGTACTTC. Its protein product is CASSPGDRRYEQYF. The rearrangement uses TRBV6-6 and TRBJ2-7, with 8 bases matching TRBD1. This CDR3 has 14 amino acids. The trim removed 6 bases at V and 4 bases at J, leaving 8 bases unmatched. The germline CDR1 and CDR2 sequences are MNHNY and SVGAGI (reference sequence).